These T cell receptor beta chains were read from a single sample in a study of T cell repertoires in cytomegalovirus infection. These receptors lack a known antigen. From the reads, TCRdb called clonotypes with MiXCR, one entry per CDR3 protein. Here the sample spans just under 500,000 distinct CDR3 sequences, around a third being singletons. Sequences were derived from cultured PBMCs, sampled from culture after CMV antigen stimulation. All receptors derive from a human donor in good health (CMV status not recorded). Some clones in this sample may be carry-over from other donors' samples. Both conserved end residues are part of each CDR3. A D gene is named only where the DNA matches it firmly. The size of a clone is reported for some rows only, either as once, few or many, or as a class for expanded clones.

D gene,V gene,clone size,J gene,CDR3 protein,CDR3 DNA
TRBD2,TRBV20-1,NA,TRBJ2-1,CSARDLRLAGGYGNEQFF,TGCAGTGCTAGAGATCTTCGACTAGCGGGAGGGTACGGGAATGAGCAGTTCTTC
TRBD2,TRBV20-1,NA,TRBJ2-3,CSATLGLADNTDTQYF,TGCAGTGCCACGCTGGGACTAGCAGATAATACGGATACGCAGTATTTT
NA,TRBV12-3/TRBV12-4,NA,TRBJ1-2,CASSSSGSYGYTF,TGTGCCAGCTCCTCCTCCGGGTCCTATGGCTACACCTTC
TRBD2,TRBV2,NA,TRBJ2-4,CASSEFPSGPAKNIQYF,TGTGCCAGCAGTGAATTCCCTAGCGGGCCAGCCAAAAACATTCAGTACTTC
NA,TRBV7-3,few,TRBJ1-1,CASSLGQWFQEAFF,TGTGCCAGCAGCTTAGGACAGTGGTTCCAGGAGGCTTTCTTT
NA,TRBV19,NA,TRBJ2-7,CVSSLGLEQYF,TGTGTCAGTAGCCTCGGACTTGAGCAGTACTTC
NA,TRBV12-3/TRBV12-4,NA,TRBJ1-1,CASSLGHGWEAFF,TGTGCCAGCAGTTTGGGTCACGGTTGGGAAGCTTTCTTT
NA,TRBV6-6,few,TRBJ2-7,CASSEVATGEQYF,TGTGCCAGCAGTGAGGTGGCCACGGGGGAGCAGTACTTC
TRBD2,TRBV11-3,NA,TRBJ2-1,CASSLGAGSGIYNEQFF,TGTGCCAGCAGCTTAGGGGCGGGTAGCGGGATATACAATGAGCAGTTCTTC
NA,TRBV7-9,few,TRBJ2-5,CASSFRQAEETQYF,TGTGCCAGCAGCTTCCGACAGGCCGAAGAGACCCAGTACTTC
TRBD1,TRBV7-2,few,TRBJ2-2,CASRETGANTGELFF,TGTGCCAGCAGAGAAACAGGGGCGAACACCGGGGAGCTGTTTTTT
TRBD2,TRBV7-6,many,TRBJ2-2,CASSFSPGGDRALFF,TGTGCCAGCAGCTTTAGTCCGGGAGGGGATCGGGCGCTGTTTTTT
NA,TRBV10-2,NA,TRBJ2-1,CASRPRGSYNEQFF,TGCGCCAGCAGACCCCGGGGCTCCTACAATGAGCAGTTCTTC
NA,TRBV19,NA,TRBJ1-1,CASTMSGLLHTEAFF,TGTGCCAGTACCATGAGTGGGCTTCTGCACACTGAAGCTTTCTTT
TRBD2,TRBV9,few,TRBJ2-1,CASSVAGGLAVDNEQFF,TGTGCCAGCAGCGTAGCGGGGGGACTAGCGGTAGACAATGAGCAGTTCTTC
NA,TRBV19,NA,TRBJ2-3,CASSPYRRIDTQYF,TGTGCCAGTAGTCCCTACCGCAGGATAGATACGCAGTATTTT
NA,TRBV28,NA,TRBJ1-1,CASSAGHTEAFF,TGTGCCAGCAGTGCCGGGCACACTGAAGCTTTCTTT
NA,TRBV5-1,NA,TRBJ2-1,CASSLNGAGNEQFF,TGCGCCAGCAGCTTGAACGGGGCAGGAAATGAGCAGTTCTTC
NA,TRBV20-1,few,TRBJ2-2,CSASSNTGELFF,TGCAGTGCTAGTTCGAACACCGGGGAGCTGTTTTTT
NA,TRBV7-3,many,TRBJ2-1,CASSLTSAGNEQFF,TGTGCCAGCAGCTTAACCTCAGCGGGCAATGAGCAGTTCTTC
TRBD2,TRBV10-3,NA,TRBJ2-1,CAIRGTSGIDEQFF,TGTGCCATCAGAGGGACTAGCGGGATTGATGAGCAGTTCTTC
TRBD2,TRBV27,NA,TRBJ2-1,CASSLVIAGGLNEQFF,TGTGCCAGCAGTTTAGTGATAGCGGGAGGTTTGAATGAGCAGTTCTTC
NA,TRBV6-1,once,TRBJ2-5,CASSYPLGTQETQYF,TGTGCCAGCAGTTACCCTTTGGGGACCCAAGAGACCCAGTACTTC
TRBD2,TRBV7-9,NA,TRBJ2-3,CASSIGGLAGGADTQYF,TGTGCCAGCAGTATAGGGGGACTAGCGGGAGGAGCAGATACGCAGTATTTT
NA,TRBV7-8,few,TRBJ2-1,CASSFGMTGRGNEQFF,TGTGCCAGCAGCTTTGGCATGACGGGGAGAGGGAATGAGCAGTTCTTC
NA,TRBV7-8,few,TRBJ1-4,CASSLGPGSNEKLFF,TGTGCCAGCAGCTTAGGCCCAGGTTCTAATGAAAAACTGTTTTTT
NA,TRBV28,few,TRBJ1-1,CASSFPGARNTEAFF,TGTGCCAGCAGCTTTCCGGGGGCTAGAAACACTGAAGCTTTCTTT
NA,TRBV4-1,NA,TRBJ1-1,CASSQAVTVNTEAFF,TGCGCCAGCAGCCAAGCCGTGACCGTGAACACTGAAGCTTTCTTT
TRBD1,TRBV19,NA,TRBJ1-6,CASSMAGGQGSNSPLHF,TGTGCCAGTAGTATGGCAGGTGGACAGGGGAGTAATTCACCCCTCCACTTT
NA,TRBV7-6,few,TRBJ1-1,CASRRLNTEAFF,TGTGCCAGCAGACGACTGAACACTGAAGCTTTCTTT
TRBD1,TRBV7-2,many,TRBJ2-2,CASSLDRASTGELFF,TGTGCCAGCAGCTTGGACAGGGCCAGCACCGGGGAGCTGTTTTTT
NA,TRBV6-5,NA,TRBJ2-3,CASSYSSRGSTDTQYF,TGTGCCAGCAGTTACTCGAGCAGAGGGAGTACAGATACGCAGTATTTT
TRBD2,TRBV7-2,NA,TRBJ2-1,CASSFPSGRAWGNEQFF,TGTGCCAGCAGCTTTCCTAGCGGGAGGGCCTGGGGCAATGAGCAGTTCTTC
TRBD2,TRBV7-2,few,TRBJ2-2,CASSSSPSGATGELFF,TGTGCCAGCAGCTCATCACCTAGCGGGGCGACCGGGGAGCTGTTTTTT
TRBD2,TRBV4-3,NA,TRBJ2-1,CASSLGLAEKEQFF,TGCGCCAGCAGCTTAGGACTAGCGGAGAAGGAGCAGTTCTTC
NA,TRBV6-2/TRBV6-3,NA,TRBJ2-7,CASNKPTGDYSYEQYF,TGTGCCAGCAATAAACCGACAGGGGACTACTCCTACGAGCAGTACTTC
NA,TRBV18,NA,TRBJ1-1,CASSRGTMDTEAFF,TGTGCCAGCTCACGGGGGACCATGGACACTGAAGCTTTCTTT
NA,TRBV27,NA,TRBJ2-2,CASSWQGPQGFGELFF,TGTGCCAGCAGTTGGCAGGGACCGCAGGGGTTCGGGGAGCTGTTTTTT
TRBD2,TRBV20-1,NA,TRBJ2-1,CSPSGRASNEQFF,TGCAGTCCCAGCGGGAGGGCCTCAAATGAGCAGTTCTTC
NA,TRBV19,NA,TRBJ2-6,CASAPFSSGANVLTF,TGTGCCAGTGCTCCTTTTAGCTCTGGGGCCAACGTCCTGACTTTC
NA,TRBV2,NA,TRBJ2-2,CASNLIQNGELFF,TGTGCCAGCAACCTCATCCAGAACGGGGAGCTGTTTTTT
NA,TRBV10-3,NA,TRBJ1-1,CAISISQGSTEAFF,TGTGCCATCAGTATCTCGCAGGGTAGCACTGAAGCTTTCTTT
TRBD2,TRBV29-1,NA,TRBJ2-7,CSVTGLAGVHEQYF,TGCAGCGTTACGGGACTAGCGGGAGTCCACGAGCAGTACTTC
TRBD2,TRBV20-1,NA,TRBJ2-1,CSASPLAGDWNEQFF,TGCAGTGCTAGCCCCCTAGCGGGAGATTGGAATGAGCAGTTCTTC
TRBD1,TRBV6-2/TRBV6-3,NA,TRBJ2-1,CASGNRGNEQFF,TGTGCCAGCGGGAACAGGGGGAATGAGCAGTTCTTC
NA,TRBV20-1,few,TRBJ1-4,CSAGGTRDEKLFF,TGCAGTGCTGGAGGGACAAGGGATGAAAAACTGTTTTTT
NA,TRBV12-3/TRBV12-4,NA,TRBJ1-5,CASSSHFGGRDDQPQHF,TGTGCCAGCAGTTCACATTTCGGGGGGAGAGACGATCAGCCCCAGCATTTT
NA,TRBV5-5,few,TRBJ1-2,CASTNGRGGSGYTF,TGTGCCAGCACTAACGGCAGGGGTGGAAGTGGCTACACCTTC
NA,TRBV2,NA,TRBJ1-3,CASSDPRTGNTIYF,TGTGCCAGCAGTGACCCCAGGACTGGAAACACCATATATTTT
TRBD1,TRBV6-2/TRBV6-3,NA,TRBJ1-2,CASRYRDRGGYTF,TGTGCCAGCAGATACCGGGACAGGGGTGGCTACACCTTC
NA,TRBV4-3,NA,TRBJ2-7,CASSPVPGTYEQNF,TGCGCCAGCAGTCCTGTGCCGGGGACCTACGAGCAGAACTTC
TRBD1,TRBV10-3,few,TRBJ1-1,CAISGDRGLLNTEAFF,TGTGCCATCAGTGGCGACAGGGGGCTACTGAACACTGAAGCTTTCTTT
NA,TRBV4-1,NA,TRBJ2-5,CASRKETQYF,TGCGCCAGCAGAAAAGAGACCCAGTACTTC
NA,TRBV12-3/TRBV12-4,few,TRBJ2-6,CASSLWAGANVLTF,TGTGCCAGCAGTTTGTGGGCTGGGGCCAACGTCCTGACTTTC